This TCR beta chain was found in a study of T cells in Graves' hyperthyroidism and ophthalmopathy. This clonotype was detected only a few times. Its antigen is unidentified. Study-wide findings and caveats: Within blood appeared most thyroid clonotypes that had expanded above 0.001. Model predictions of ophthalmopathy came a median roughly 6.7 months before onset.

Deletions cut 1 base from V and 3 bases from J, with 10 bases between. Germline lookup yields CDR1 DFQATT and CDR2 SNEGSKA (reference sequence). The CDR3 loop spans 14 amino acids. Regions amplified from RNA transcripts were the TCR beta CDR3 regions. The TCR CDR3 first-round RT-PCR relied on the HTBI primer set. A single record per CDR3 protein comes from TCRdb applying MiXCR to the multiplex PCR reads. Of about 500,000 distinct CDR3 sequences in the sample, approximately 17% were seen once. Clinical Activity Scores of at least 3, NOSPECS grades of at least 4 and durations under 3 months characterized ophthalmopathy patients.

The chain recombines TRBV20-1 with TRBJ1-5, with unresolved D. The specimen sequenced was blood. This receptor was taken from a woman under 30 with Graves' ophthalmopathy. The CDR3 reads CSARGPDFNQPQHF. The CDR3 DNA is TGCAGTGCTAGAGGACCGGACTTCAATCAGCCCCAGCATTTT.